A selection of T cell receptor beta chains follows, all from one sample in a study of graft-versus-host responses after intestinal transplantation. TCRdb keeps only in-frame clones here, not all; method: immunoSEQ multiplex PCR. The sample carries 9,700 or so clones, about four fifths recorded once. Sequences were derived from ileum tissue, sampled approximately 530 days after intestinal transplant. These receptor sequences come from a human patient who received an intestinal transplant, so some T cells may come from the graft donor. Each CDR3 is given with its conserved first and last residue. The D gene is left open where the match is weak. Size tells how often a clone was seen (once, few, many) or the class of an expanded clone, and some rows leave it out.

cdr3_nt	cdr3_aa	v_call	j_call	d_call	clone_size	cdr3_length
TGTGCCAGCAGCCAAAGGGGACAGGGCTCCTACAATGAGCAGTTCTTC	CASSQRGQGSYNEQFF	TRBV11-3	TRBJ2-1	TRBD1	-	16
TGTGCCAGCAGCCCTCAGGGTGGGAACACCGGGGAGCTGTTTTTT	CASSPQGGNTGELFF	TRBV9	TRBJ2-2	-	few	15
TGTGCCAGCAGCTTGGATATCGGGACACCTACCTACGAGCAGTACTTC	CASSLDIGTPTYEQYF	TRBV5-6	TRBJ2-7	-	once	16
TGTGCCAGCACAAAGCGGGATCACGAGCAGTACTTC	CASTKRDHEQYF	TRBV6-6	TRBJ2-7	TRBD2	-	12
TGTGCCAGTAGTAAATCGGGACAGGGGGCGGATGAGCAGTACTTC	CASSKSGQGADEQYF	TRBV19	TRBJ2-7	TRBD1	-	15
TGTGCCAGCTCACGGACTAGCGGGGGAGTCCCCTACGAGCAGTACTTC	CASSRTSGGVPYEQYF	TRBV18	TRBJ2-7	TRBD2	-	16
TGTGCCATCAGTGAGTCCGTTGCCGCGAACACTGAAGCTTTCTTT	CAISESVAANTEAFF	TRBV10-3	TRBJ1-1	-	-	15
TGCACCAGCAGTAGTACTCGTTTGTGCACAAGTCGGGCCAACGTCCTGACTTTC	CTSSSTRLCTSRANVLTF	TRBV1	TRBJ2-6	-	-	18
TGTGCCAGCAGCTTAGGGCAGGGTATAACTCAGCCCCAGCATTTT	CASSLGQGITQPQHF	TRBV7-2	TRBJ1-5	-	few	15
TGTGCCAGCAGACCGGACAGTAATCAGCCCCAGCATTTT	CASRPDSNQPQHF	TRBV6-6	TRBJ1-5	-	-	13
TGCGCCAGCAGCTTGTGGGGGAAGGACGAGCAGTACTTC	CASSLWGKDEQYF	TRBV5-1	TRBJ2-7	-	-	13
TGTGCCAGCGGGGTATCCTACGAGCAGTACTTC	CASGVSYEQYF	TRBV27	TRBJ2-7	-	-	11
TGTGCCAGCAGTTTATCCCGGACAGGGGGCACTGAAGCTTTCTTT	CASSLSRTGGTEAFF	TRBV28	TRBJ1-1	TRBD1	few	15
TGTGCCAGCAGTTCAGTGTCGGGGGGGCTGATATACGAGCAGTACTTC	CASSSVSGGLIYEQYF	TRBV7-8	TRBJ2-7	TRBD2	-	16
TGTGCCAGCCGCCCGGAAGGGGCCCGCACAGATACGCAGTATTTT	CASRPEGARTDTQYF	TRBV21-1	TRBJ2-3	-	once	15
TGCGCCAGCTCAAAGGGACAGGGGGGCGAGGGCAATCAGCCCCAGCATTTT	CASSKGQGGEGNQPQHF	TRBV10-2	TRBJ1-5	TRBD1	-	17
TGTGCCAGCAGCTTAGGGACAGGGGAGACCCAGTACTTC	CASSLGTGETQYF	TRBV7-2	TRBJ2-5	TRBD1	-	13
TGTGCCAGCTCACCACTCTCGGAGGACGAGCAGTACTTC	CASSPLSEDEQYF	TRBV18	TRBJ2-7	-	-	13
TGTGCCAGCAGCTTAGGACTAGCGGGAGGTTACGAGCAGTACTTC	CASSLGLAGGYEQYF	TRBV11-2	TRBJ2-7	TRBD2	-	15
TGTGCCACCAGCAGAGTCTCGGGGAGCTCTGGAAACACCATATATTTT	CATSRVSGSSGNTIYF	TRBV15	TRBJ1-3	-	-	16
TGCGCCAGCAGCCAAGAACGACAGGGGGTAACTAATGAAAAACTGTTTTTT	CASSQERQGVTNEKLFF	TRBV4-3	TRBJ1-4	TRBD1	-	17
TGTGCCTGTACAGGGGGCATTCAAAACACCATATATTTT	CACTGGIQNTIYF	TRBV30	TRBJ1-3	TRBD1	-	13
TGCGCCAGCAGCTTTCGGACACCGGTAGGAACAGATACGCAGTATTTT	CASSFRTPVGTDTQYF	TRBV5-1	TRBJ2-3	-	-	16
TGTGCCAGCAGCTTGGGACAGGGGGCCTACGAGCAGTACTTC	CASSLGQGAYEQYF	TRBV5-6	TRBJ2-7	TRBD1	-	14
TGTGCCAGCAGGACAGGGGGCTATGGCTACACCTTC	CASRTGGYGYTF	TRBV27	TRBJ1-2	TRBD1	-	12
TGTGCCAGCAGCTTGGACCAAGAGACCCAGTACTTC	CASSLDQETQYF	TRBV7-6	TRBJ2-5	-	-	12
TGCGCCAGCAGCCAGACGTTAGCGGCTAGCACAGATACGCAGTATTTT	CASSQTLAASTDTQYF	TRBV4-1	TRBJ2-3	-	-	16
TGTGCCAGCAGTTTCCAAACCCGAGGTTCTGGAAACACCATATATTTT	CASSFQTRGSGNTIYF	TRBV28	TRBJ1-3	-	-	16
TGTGCCAGCTCACCCTCGACAGGAGCCCTTCACTATGGCTACACCTTC	CASSPSTGALHYGYTF	TRBV18	TRBJ1-2	-	large	16
TGTGCCAGCAGTTCGGGACAGGGAAGGGAGAATGGCTACACCTTC	CASSSGQGRENGYTF	TRBV27	TRBJ1-2	TRBD1	-	15
TGTGCCAGCAGTATGACAGGGCTGGATGGCTACACCTTC	CASSMTGLDGYTF	TRBV6-5	TRBJ1-2	TRBD1	-	13
TGTGCCATGAGGGGTTCCTCCACAGATACGCAGTATTTT	CAMRGSSTDTQYF	TRBV10-3	TRBJ2-3	-	-	13
TGTGCCAGCAGCTTTATTGAGGGGTTGGCCCACGAGCAGTACTTC	CASSFIEGLAHEQYF	TRBV7-2	TRBJ2-7	-	few	15
TGCGCCAGCAGGAACGACAGGACCTCAACTAATGAAAAACTGTTTTTT	CASRNDRTSTNEKLFF	TRBV5-1	TRBJ1-4	-	-	16
TGTGCCAGCAGCTTAGTTCCTAGCGGGACGACATGGAACACCGGGGAGCTGTTTTTT	CASSLVPSGTTWNTGELFF	TRBV7-9	TRBJ2-2	TRBD2	-	19
TGCGCCAGCAGCTTGGCCGTATTTACTAGCGGGGGGGCCCTTTGGCAAGAGACCCAGTACTTC	CASSLAVFTSGGALWQETQYF	TRBV5-1	TRBJ2-5	TRBD2	-	21
TGTGCCAGCAGTGGACCGGGGCCCGGGGAGCTGTTTTTT	CASSGPGPGELFF	TRBV6-1	TRBJ2-2	-	-	13
TGTGCCAGCAGCCCCGTAGATGGCAGAAATGAAAAACTGTTTTTT	CASSPVDGRNEKLFF	TRBV7-2	TRBJ1-4	-	-	15
TGTGCCAGCAGTTTATCGACTACCTCCTACGAGCAGTACTTC	CASSLSTTSYEQYF	TRBV27	TRBJ2-7	-	-	14
TGTGCCAGCAGCCAAGATCTCCAGGGAAGCACTGAAGCTTTCTTT	CASSQDLQGSTEAFF	TRBV4-2	TRBJ1-1	-	-	15
TGTGCCTGGAGTGTCCGGGGGGAATGGACCGGGGAGCTGTTTTTT	CAWSVRGEWTGELFF	TRBV30	TRBJ2-2	TRBD2	few	15
TGTGCCAGCACCCCTTATATGATACCGGGGCAGTTCTTC	CASTPYMIPGQFF	TRBV28	TRBJ2-1	-	-	13
TGTGCCAGCAGCGTAGATTGGTCTGGAAACACCATATATTTT	CASSVDWSGNTIYF	TRBV9	TRBJ1-3	-	-	14
TGTGCCAGCAGCTTGGGTCTAGCGGGAGTGGGAGAGACCCAGTACTTC	CASSLGLAGVGETQYF	TRBV5-4	TRBJ2-5	TRBD2	-	16
TGTGCCAGCAGTTTGCGGGGGTCGGGCTACGAACAGTACTTC	CASSLRGSGYEQYF	TRBV27	TRBJ2-7	TRBD2	-	14
TGTGCCAGCAGCTTATCGCAGGGAGACAGGGAAAATTTAAACTATGGCTACACCTTC	CASSLSQGDRENLNYGYTF	TRBV7-8	TRBJ1-2	TRBD1	-	19
TGTGCCAGCAGCTTAGCGGGAGGGGGCCAAGAGACCCAGTACTTC	CASSLAGGGQETQYF	TRBV7-6	TRBJ2-5	-	-	15
TGTGCCAGCAGTTTACAGTCTGGACAGGGTTTCTACGAGCAGTACTTC	CASSLQSGQGFYEQYF	TRBV27	TRBJ2-7	TRBD1	-	16
TGTGCCAGCAGCGTAGATCCCAGCTCTAACTATGGCTACACCTTC	CASSVDPSSNYGYTF	TRBV9	TRBJ1-2	-	once	15
TGTGCCAGCAGTGAAGAGGCTGGCAACTCCTACGAGCAGTACTTC	CASSEEAGNSYEQYF	TRBV6-1	TRBJ2-7	-	once	15
TGTGCCAGTAGTCCCAGGGACAGACGGGTAAAAACTGAAGCTTTCTTT	CASSPRDRRVKTEAFF	TRBV19	TRBJ1-1	TRBD1	-	16
TGTGCCTGGACCCGTCCGGGGGCTCCCTACGAGCAGTACTTC	CAWTRPGAPYEQYF	TRBV30	TRBJ2-7	-	-	14